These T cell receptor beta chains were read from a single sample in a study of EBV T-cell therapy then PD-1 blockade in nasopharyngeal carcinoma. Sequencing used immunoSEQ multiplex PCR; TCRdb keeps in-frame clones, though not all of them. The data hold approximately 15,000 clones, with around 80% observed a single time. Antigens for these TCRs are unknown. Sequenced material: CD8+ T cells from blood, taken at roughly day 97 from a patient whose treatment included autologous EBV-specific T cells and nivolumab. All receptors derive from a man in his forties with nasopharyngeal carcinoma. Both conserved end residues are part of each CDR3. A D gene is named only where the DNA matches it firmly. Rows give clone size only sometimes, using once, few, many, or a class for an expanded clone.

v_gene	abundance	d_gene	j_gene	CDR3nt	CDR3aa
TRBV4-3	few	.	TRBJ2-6	TGCGCCAGCAGCCAAGCCGGCGTCTCCGGGGCCAACGTCCTGACTTTC	CASSQAGVSGANVLTF
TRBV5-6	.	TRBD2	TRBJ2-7	TGTGCCAGCATCGACCTCCGACAGCGGGAGGGGTCCTACGAGCAGTACTTC	CASIDLRQREGSYEQYF
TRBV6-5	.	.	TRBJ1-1	TGTGCCACCCCAGGGAACACTGAAGCTTTCTTT	CATPGNTEAFF
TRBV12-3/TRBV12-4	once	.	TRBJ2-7	TGTGCCAGCAGTTTTGGAGGGACCTACGAGCAGTACTTC	CASSFGGTYEQYF
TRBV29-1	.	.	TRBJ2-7	TGCAGCGTCCTCGACAGTGGGGAGCAGTACTTC	CSVLDSGEQYF
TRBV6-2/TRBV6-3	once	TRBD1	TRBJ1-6	TGTGCCAGCAGTTACCGTGGAATTGACAGGGCGTCCTATAATTCACCCCTCCACTTT	CASSYRGIDRASYNSPLHF
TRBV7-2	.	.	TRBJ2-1	TGTGCCAGCAGCTTACAGGGGCACTACAATGAGCAGTTCTTC	CASSLQGHYNEQFF
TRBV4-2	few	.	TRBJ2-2	TGTGCCAGCAGCCAAGAGGGCTCCGAGGCCGGGGAGCTGTTTTTT	CASSQEGSEAGELFF
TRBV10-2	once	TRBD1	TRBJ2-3	TGCGCCAGCAGTGCTACCCGGACAGGGAGGTACACAGATACGCAGTATTTT	CASSATRTGRYTDTQYF
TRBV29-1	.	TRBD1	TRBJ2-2	TGCAGCGTTACCCCCGGGACAGGTTTAACCGGGGAGCTGTTTTTT	CSVTPGTGLTGELFF
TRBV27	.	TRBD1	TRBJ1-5	TGTGCCAGCAGTAGGGGGACAGGGGGGCAGCCCCAGCATTTT	CASSRGTGGQPQHF
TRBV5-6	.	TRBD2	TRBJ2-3	TGTGCCAGCAGCCTGGGACTAGCGGGGGGGCCGAAAGATACGCAGTATTTT	CASSLGLAGGPKDTQYF
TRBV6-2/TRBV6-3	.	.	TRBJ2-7	TGTGCCAGCAGTTACCTTTCCGACAGTACCTACGAGCAGTACTTC	CASSYLSDSTYEQYF
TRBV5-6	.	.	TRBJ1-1	TGTGCCAGCAGCTCTAGACGGGAGAACACTGAAGCTTTCTTT	CASSSRRENTEAFF
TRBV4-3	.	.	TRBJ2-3	TGCGCCAGCAGCCAAGATAGTGGGTATGGCGGGGGCGTCACAGATACGCAGTATTTT	CASSQDSGYGGGVTDTQYF
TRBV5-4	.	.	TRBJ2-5	TGTGCCAGCAGCCGAGGGGGAGCAGAGACCCAGTACTTC	CASSRGGAETQYF
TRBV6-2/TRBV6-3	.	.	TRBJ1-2	TGTGCCAGCAGCCTAACCGCGGGGGACGCCCAGGACTATGGCTACACCTTC	CASSLTAGDAQDYGYTF
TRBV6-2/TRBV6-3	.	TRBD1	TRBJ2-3	TGTGCCAGCAGTACCCCGGACAGGGGGCGAGGAGATACGCAGTATTTT	CASSTPDRGRGDTQYF
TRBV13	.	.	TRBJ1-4	TGTGCCAGCAGCTTAGGAGGTTCTGCTAATGAAAAACTGTTTTTT	CASSLGGSANEKLFF
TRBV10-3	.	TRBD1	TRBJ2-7	TGTGCCATCAGCGTACCCCCGGGACAGGGGGAGTCCGAGCAGTACTTC	CAISVPPGQGESEQYF
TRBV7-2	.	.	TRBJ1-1	TGTGCCAGCAGCTTAGCGCGGGTTAAAAGGAGTGAAGCTTTCTTT	CASSLARVKRSEAFF
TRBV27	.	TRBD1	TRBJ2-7	TGTGCCAGCAGTTTTTTCGGACAGGGTGCCTACGAGCAGTACTTC	CASSFFGQGAYEQYF
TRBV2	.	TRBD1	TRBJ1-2	TGTGCCAGCAGTGATGAGGGGGAGGCAGGGGGCCTAAACTATGGCTACACCTTC	CASSDEGEAGGLNYGYTF
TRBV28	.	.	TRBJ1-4	TGTGCCAGCAGCTGGGAGACAGGACATAATGAAAAACTGTTTTTT	CASSWETGHNEKLFF
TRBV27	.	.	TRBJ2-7	TGTGCCAGCAGTCCAGGGCAGTACGAGCAGTACTTC	CASSPGQYEQYF
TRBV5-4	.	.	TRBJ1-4	TGTGCCAGCAGCCATGGAGTTGCAACTAATGAAAAACTGTTTTTT	CASSHGVATNEKLFF
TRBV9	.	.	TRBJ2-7	TGTGCCAGCAGCGTAGGGGGCGTGACCTACGAGCAGTACTTC	CASSVGGVTYEQYF
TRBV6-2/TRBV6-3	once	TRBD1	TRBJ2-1	TGTGCCAGCAGCCCAAAAGAGGGGGCGAATGAGCAGTTCTTC	CASSPKEGANEQFF
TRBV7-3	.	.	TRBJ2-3	TGTGCCAGCAGCTTAAAAGTACGTGACGAGCAGTATTTT	CASSLKVRDEQYF
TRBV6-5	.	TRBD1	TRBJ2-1	TGTGCCAGCATCGGGACAGCCTACAATGAGCAGTTCTTC	CASIGTAYNEQFF
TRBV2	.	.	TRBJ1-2	TGTGCCAGCAGTGAAGGAGAGGGAGACAGCGAGGGCTACACCTTC	CASSEGEGDSEGYTF
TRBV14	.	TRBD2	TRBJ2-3	TGTGCCAGCAGCCAAGATGAGCGGGGGGTCACAGATACGCAGTATTTT	CASSQDERGVTDTQYF
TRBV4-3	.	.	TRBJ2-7	TGCGCCAGCAGCCAAGATGGGGACTCCTACGAGCAGTACTTC	CASSQDGDSYEQYF
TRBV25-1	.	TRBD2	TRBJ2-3	TGTGCCAGCAGTGAACCCGGGCTAGCGGGGGGGTTCACAGATACGCAGTATTTT	CASSEPGLAGGFTDTQYF
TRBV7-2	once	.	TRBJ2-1	TGTGCCAGCAGCTTGACTAGAGGATTGGGTGAGCAGTTCTTC	CASSLTRGLGEQFF
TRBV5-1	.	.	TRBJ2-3	TGCGCCAGCAGCTTACTCGGGCGGAACACAGATACGCAGTATTTT	CASSLLGRNTDTQYF
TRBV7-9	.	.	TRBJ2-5	TGTGCCAGCAGCCCTTGGGAGACCCAGTACTTC	CASSPWETQYF
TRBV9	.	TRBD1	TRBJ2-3	TGTGCCAGCGGGGACAGGGGCCACACAGATACGCAGTATTTT	CASGDRGHTDTQYF
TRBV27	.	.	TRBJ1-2	TGTGCCAGCAGTTTAGTGGGCGGGGGCTATGGCTACACCTTC	CASSLVGGGYGYTF
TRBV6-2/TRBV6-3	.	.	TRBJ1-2	TGTGCCAGCAGTCCAAGGACAGATGCCTATGGCTACACCTTC	CASSPRTDAYGYTF
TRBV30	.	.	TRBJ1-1	TGTGCCTGGAGTGTAAAGGGGAGAAAAGGTGAAGCTTTCTTT	CAWSVKGRKGEAFF
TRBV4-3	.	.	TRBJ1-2	TGCGCCAGCAGCCAAGATGAGAGGCCGGGGGGACCTATTGGGGAGGGCTACACCTTC	CASSQDERPGGPIGEGYTF
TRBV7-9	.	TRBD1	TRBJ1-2	TGTGCCAGCAGCTTCGGGACAGGGGAGGGGGACTATGGCTACACCTTC	CASSFGTGEGDYGYTF
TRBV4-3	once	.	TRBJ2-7	TGCGCCAGCAGCCTCCGGGACGGCAACTACGAGCAGTACTTC	CASSLRDGNYEQYF
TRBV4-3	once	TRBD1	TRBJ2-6	TGCGCCAGCAGCCAATCGACAGGGTCTGGGGCCAACGTCCTGACTTTC	CASSQSTGSGANVLTF
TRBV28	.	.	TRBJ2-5	TGTGCCAGCACCCCGCAGGGTCGTGCACAAGAGACCCAGTACTTC	CASTPQGRAQETQYF
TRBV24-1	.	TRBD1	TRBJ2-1	TGTGCCACCAGTGAGAGGGACAGAAGCTCCTACAATGAGCAGTTCTTC	CATSERDRSSYNEQFF
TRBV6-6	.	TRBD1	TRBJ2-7	TGTGCCAGCAGTCCCGGGACAGGGGTCCCCCTATTCTCCTACGAGCAGTACTTC	CASSPGTGVPLFSYEQYF
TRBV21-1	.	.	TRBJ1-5	TGTGCCAGCAGCAAAGGTCCCCCGACAGGGCAGGCCCCCAATCAGCCCCAGCATTTT	CASSKGPPTGQAPNQPQHF
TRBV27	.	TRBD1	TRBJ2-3	TGTGCCAGCAGTTTACGACAGGGTCCCGTCACAGATACGCAGTATTTT	CASSLRQGPVTDTQYF
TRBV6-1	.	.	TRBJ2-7	TGTGCCAGCAGTGAACTGCTAGGGAGCTCCTACGAGCAGTACTTC	CASSELLGSSYEQYF
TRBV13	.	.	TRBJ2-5	TGTGCCAGCAGCCCCGCTGGGGGGGCCCAAGAGACCCAGTACTTC	CASSPAGGAQETQYF
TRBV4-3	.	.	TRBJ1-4	TGCGCCAGCAGCCAAGAGGGTATAGAGGTCGAAAAACTGTTTTTT	CASSQEGIEVEKLFF
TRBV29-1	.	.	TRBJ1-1	TGCAGCGTTGTTGCCAGGGGAAGTTGGAACACTGAAGCTTTCTTT	CSVVARGSWNTEAFF
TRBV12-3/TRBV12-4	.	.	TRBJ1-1	TGTGCCAGCAGTTTCGGAGGGCCTGAAGCTTTCTTT	CASSFGGPEAFF
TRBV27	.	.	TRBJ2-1	TGTGCCAGCAGTTTAAGTCGGGCAGCCTACAATGAGCAGTTCTTC	CASSLSRAAYNEQFF
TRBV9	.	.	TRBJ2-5	TGTGCCAGCAGCTCCCCTCGGAAGGGGGGCCCCCAAGAGACCCAGTACTTC	CASSSPRKGGPQETQYF
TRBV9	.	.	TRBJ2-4	TGTGCCAGCAGCACCTCGTCCCAGGGCAAAAACATTCAGTACTTC	CASSTSSQGKNIQYF
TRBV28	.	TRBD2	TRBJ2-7	TGTGCCAGCAGATCGGGACTAGCGGGAACTAGCTCCTACGAGCAGTACTTC	CASRSGLAGTSSYEQYF